These 5 T cell receptor beta chains share one sample of origin, sequenced in a study of shared clonotypes between healthy human individuals. Using immunoSEQ multiplex PCR, the repertoire was profiled, and TCRdb retains in-frame clones only, with some absent. The profile covers over a million clones, with about 76% appearing a single time and 1.4% taken by the ten largest. The sequencing input was memory CD4+ T cells sorted from blood. Subset given: CD45RA-negative fraction. The receptor set was obtained from a man in his late teens or twenties in good health.

V is TRBV18 and J is TRBJ2-2, with D possibly called TRBD1 or TRBD2 (5 bases each). V lost 2 bases, J lost 3 bases, and 13 bases lay in between. The CDR3 has 16 amino acids. CDR1 KGHSH and CDR2 LQKENI come from the germline V gene. CDR3: CASSPVGGRDTGELFF. The CDR3 DNA reads TGTGCCAGCTCACCAGTTGGGGGACGCGACACCGGGGAGCTGTTTTTT.

The CDR3 loop is CASSLSRDNQPQHF. CDR3 coding DNA: TGTGCCAGCTCACTTTCTCGTGACAATCAGCCCCAGCATTTT. This rearrangement joins TRBV18 to TRBJ1-5; D gene ambiguous. The germline V gene encodes CDR1 KGHSH and CDR2 LQKENI. This CDR3 is built from 14 residues. V was clipped by 4 bases and J by 3 bases, with 10 bases between them.

The chain combines TRBV5-1 with TRBJ1-1; D not resolved. V lost 1 base and J lost 4, with 14 bases in between. CDR1 SGHRS and CDR2 YFSETQ come from the germline V gene. CDR3 length: 15 residues. The DNA of the CDR3 is TGCGCCAGCAGCTTGTTGCAAGGATTTGGCACTGAAGCTTTCTTT. This translates into CASSLLQGFGTEAFF.

This clone was detected only a few times. The V gene is TRBV7-9, the J gene TRBJ1-6; D ambiguous. This CDR3 is 13 amino acids long. Germline values: CDR1 SEHNR, CDR2 FQNEAQ (reference sequence). Between the trimmed V and J ends, which lost 1 base and 13 bases, there was a span of 11 bases. The CDR3 sequence is CASSLDEALPLHF. The CDR3 nucleotides are TGTGCCAGCAGCTTAGATGAGGCCCTCCCCCTCCACTTT.

Comments on this clone: At the DNA level, this CDR3 is encoded by other sequences in the same sample as well. V usage is TRBV5-1 and J usage is TRBJ1-5; the D is unclear. The CDR3 consists of 15 residues. Germline assignment: CDR1 SGHRS and CDR2 YFSETQ. Trimming took 0 bases from V and 0 from J, leaving 7 bases between them. This CDR3 reads CASSLEGNSNQPQHF. In DNA, the CDR3 is TGCGCCAGCAGCTTGGAGGGAAATAGCAATCAGCCCCAGCATTTT.